This TCR beta chain stems from a study of technical replicates of blood from a few donors listed by TCRdb under 2017. The germline V gene supplies CDR1 MGHRA and CDR2 YSYEKL. CDR3 length: 15 amino acids, cysteine to phenylalanine. Only the CDR3 region is kept as DNA, spanning 45 bases read in frame from base 1. V is pruned by 2 bases and J by 4 bases, leaving 3 bases of the junction without a gene match. Library construction relied on the immunoSEQ multiplex PCR assay. The clones in this table, taken by TCRdb from immuneACCESS, are in-frame only. Not every clone is retained; where verified, under half of the shortfall comes from an unresolved V gene, and the cause of the rest is unknown. The sample table lists some 80,000 clones, 95% to 97% of them with a count of one. Around 0.18% of the sample is taken by the ten largest. In the case of this clone: The specificity of this receptor is unknown. Qualities for individual bases were not recorded, and no much larger clone is one base off.

What was sequenced was T cells isolated from PBMCs. The source of this sequence is a human donor in good health. The sequence joins TRBV4-1 to TRBJ2-5; 11 bases in between match TRBD2. Read as DNA, the sequence is TGCGCCAGCAGCCAACTAGGACTAGCGGGAGAGACCCAGTACTTC. It encodes CASSQLGLAGETQYF.